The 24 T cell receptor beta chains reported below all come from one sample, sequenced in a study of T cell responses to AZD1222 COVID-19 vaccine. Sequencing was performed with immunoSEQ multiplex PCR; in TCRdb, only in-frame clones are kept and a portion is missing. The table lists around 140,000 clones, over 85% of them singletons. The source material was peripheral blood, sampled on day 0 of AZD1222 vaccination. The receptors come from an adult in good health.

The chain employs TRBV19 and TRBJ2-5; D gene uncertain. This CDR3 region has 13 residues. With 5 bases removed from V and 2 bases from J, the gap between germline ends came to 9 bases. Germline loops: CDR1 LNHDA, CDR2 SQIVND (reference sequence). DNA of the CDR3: TGTGCCAGTAGTTGGGCATCTCAAGAGACCCAGTACTTC. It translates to CASSWASQETQYF.

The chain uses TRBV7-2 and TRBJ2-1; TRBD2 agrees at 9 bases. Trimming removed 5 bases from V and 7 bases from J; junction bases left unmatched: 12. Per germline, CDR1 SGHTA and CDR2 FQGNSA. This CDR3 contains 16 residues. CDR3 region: CASSAQPGTSRNEQFF. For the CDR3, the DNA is TGTGCCAGCAGCGCGCAGCCCGGGACTAGCCGTAATGAGCAGTTCTTC.

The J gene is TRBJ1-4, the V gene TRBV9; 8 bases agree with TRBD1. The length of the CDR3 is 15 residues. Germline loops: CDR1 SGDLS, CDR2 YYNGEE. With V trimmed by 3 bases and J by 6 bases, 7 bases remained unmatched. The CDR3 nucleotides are TGTGCCAGCAGCGGAGCGACAGGGGATGATGAAAAACTGTTTTTT. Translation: CASSGATGDDEKLFF.

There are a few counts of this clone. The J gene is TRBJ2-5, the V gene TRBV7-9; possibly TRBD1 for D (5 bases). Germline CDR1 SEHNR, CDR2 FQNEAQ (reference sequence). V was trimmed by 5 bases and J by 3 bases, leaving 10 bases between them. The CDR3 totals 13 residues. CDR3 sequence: CASSNRQKETQYF. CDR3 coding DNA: TGTGCCAGCAGCAACCGACAGAAAGAGACCCAGTACTTC.

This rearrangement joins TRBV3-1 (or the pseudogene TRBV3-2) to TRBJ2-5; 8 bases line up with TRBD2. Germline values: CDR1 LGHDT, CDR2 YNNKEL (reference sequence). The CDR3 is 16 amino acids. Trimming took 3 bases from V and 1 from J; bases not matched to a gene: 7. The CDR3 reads CASSHNQRGSQETQYF. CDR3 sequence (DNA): TGTGCCAGCAGCCACAACCAGCGGGGGTCCCAAGAGACCCAGTACTTC.

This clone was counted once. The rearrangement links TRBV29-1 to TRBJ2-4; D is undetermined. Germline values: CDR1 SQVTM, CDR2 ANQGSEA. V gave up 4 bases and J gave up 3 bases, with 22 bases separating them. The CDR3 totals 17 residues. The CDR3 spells CSVVGNPTPLGKNIQYF. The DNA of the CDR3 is TGCAGCGTTGTAGGTAACCCTACGCCCCTAGGCAAAAACATTCAGTACTTC.

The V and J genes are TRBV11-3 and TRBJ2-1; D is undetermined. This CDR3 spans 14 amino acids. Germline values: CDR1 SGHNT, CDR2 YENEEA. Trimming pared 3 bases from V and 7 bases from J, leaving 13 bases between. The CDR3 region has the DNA TGTGCCAGCAGCTTCTCTATGGATAGGAATGAGCAGTTCTTC. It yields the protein CASSFSMDRNEQFF.

In DNA, the CDR3 is TGTGCCAGTCCCGGACTGGAGAGGGGCTACACCTTC. As protein: CASPGLERGYTF. The chain combines TRBV2 with TRBJ1-2, with D hard to call. The V and J ends lost 9 bases and 8 bases respectively, with 16 bases between them. This CDR3 is built from 12 residues. CDR1 is SNHLY, CDR2 FYNNEI, per germline.

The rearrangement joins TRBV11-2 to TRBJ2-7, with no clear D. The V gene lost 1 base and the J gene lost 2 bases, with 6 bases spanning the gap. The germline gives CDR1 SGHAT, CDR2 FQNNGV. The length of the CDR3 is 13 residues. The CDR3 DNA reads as TGTGCCAGCAGCTTAGGGGTTCCCTACGAGCAGTACTTC. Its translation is CASSLGVPYEQYF.

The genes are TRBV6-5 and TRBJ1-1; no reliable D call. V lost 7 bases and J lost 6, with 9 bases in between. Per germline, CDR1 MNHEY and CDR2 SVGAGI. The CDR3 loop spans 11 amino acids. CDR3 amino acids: CASILFPEAFF. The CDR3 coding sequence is TGTGCCAGCATCCTTTTCCCTGAAGCTTTCTTT.

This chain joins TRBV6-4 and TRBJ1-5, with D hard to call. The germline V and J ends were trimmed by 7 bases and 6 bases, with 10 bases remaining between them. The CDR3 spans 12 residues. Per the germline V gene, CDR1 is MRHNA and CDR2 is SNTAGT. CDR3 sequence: CASKGKGQPQHF. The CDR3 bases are TGTGCCAGCAAGGGTAAGGGTCAGCCCCAGCATTTT.

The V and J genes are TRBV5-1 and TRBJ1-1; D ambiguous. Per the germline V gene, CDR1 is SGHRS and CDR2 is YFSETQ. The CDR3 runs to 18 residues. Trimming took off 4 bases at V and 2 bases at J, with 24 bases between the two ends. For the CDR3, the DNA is TGCGCCAGCAGCCCCCTTATGGATCTGGGTTTGAAAAACACTGAAGCTTTCTTT. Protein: CASSPLMDLGLKNTEAFF.

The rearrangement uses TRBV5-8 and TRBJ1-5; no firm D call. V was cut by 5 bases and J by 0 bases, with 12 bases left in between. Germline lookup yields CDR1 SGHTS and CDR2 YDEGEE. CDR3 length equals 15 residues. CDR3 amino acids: CASRREGHSNQPQHF. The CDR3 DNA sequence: TGTGCCAGCAGGCGGGAAGGGCATAGCAATCAGCCCCAGCATTTT.

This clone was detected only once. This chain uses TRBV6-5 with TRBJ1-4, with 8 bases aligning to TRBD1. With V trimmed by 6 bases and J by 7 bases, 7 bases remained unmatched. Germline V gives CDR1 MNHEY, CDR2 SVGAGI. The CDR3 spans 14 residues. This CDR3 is CASSIDRGREKLFF. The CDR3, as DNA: TGTGCCAGCAGCATAGACAGGGGACGTGAAAAACTGTTTTTT.

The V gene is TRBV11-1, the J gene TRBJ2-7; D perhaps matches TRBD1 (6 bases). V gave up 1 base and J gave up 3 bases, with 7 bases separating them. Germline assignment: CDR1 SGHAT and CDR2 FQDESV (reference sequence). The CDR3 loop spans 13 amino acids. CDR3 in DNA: TGTGCCAGCAGCTTAGGAGGGGGCTACGAGCAGTACTTC. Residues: CASSLGGGYEQYF.

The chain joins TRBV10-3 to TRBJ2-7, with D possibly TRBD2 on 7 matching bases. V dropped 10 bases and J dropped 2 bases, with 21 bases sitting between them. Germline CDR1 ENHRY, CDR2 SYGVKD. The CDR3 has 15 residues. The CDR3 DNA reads TGTGCCACTGGACAAGGGGGAGGGGGACCCTACGAGCAGTACTTC. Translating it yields CATGQGGGGPYEQYF.

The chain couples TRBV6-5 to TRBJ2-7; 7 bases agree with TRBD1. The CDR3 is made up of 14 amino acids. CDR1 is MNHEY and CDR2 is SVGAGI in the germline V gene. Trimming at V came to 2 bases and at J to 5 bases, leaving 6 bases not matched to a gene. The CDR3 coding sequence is TGTGCCAGCAGTTACGACGCAGGGGGAAACGAGCAGTACTTC. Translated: CASSYDAGGNEQYF.

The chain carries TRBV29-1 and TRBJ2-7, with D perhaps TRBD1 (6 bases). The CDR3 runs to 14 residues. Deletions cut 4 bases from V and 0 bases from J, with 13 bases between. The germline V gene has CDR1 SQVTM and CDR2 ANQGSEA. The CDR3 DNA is TGCAGCGTTGGCGACAGGACAAGCTCCTACGAGCAGTACTTC. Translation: CSVGDRTSSYEQYF.

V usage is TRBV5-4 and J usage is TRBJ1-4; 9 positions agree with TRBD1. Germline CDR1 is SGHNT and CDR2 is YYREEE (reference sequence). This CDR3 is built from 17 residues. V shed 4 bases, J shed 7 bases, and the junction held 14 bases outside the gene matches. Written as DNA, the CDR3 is TGTGCCAGCAGCGAGAAGAGAACAGGGGGCCAAGTTGAAAAACTGTTTTTT. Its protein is CASSEKRTGGQVEKLFF.

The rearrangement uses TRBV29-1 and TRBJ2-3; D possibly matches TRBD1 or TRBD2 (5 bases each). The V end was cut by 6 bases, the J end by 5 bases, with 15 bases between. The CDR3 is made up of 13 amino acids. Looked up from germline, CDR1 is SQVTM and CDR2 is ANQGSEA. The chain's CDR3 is CSVTGPNEDTQYF. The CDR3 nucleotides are TGCAGCGTCACGGGACCCAACGAAGATACGCAGTATTTT.

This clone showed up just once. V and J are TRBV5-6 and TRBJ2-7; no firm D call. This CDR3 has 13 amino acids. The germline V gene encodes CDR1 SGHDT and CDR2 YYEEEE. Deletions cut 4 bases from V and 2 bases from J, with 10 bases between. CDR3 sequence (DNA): TGTGCCAGCAGCCGCAGGACCACCTACGAGCAGTACTTC. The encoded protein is CASSRRTTYEQYF.

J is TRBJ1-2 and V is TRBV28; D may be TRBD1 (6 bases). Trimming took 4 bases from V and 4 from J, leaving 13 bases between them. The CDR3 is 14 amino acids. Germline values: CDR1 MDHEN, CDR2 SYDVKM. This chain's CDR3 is CASSSPDRIYGYTF. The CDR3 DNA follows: TGTGCCAGCAGTTCCCCCGACAGGATCTATGGCTACACCTTC.

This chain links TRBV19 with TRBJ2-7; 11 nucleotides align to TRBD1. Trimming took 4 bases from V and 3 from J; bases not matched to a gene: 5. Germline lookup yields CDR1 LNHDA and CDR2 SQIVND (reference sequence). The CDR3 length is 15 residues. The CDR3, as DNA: TGTGCCAGTAGTAGTGCCGGGACAGGGGGCTACGAGCAGTACTTC. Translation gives CASSSAGTGGYEQYF.

CDR3 protein: CASSLEGARTQETQYF. CDR3 sequence (DNA): TGTGCCAGCAGCTTGGAGGGTGCGCGAACCCAAGAGACCCAGTACTTC. This chain joins TRBV5-4 and TRBJ2-5; no firm D call. Germline loops: CDR1 SGHNT, CDR2 YYREEE (reference sequence). V lost 0 bases and J 1 base, leaving 13 bases between the germline ends. The CDR3 is made up of 16 amino acids.